A single TCR beta chain is shown here with its context. In the authors' methods: Amplification of reference gene primers was used by the study to estimate nucleated cell counts. The table came from immunoSEQ multiplex PCR; TCRdb's copy has only in-frame clones and leaves some out. V and J calls plus clone size are reproduced from that table; the DNA served to infer D and trimming. The sample has about 40,000 clones, 70% to 90% seen once. The entry originates in a study of blood T cell repertoires in COVID-19. For the study at large: Sites in the United States, Italy and Spain provided acute and convalescent COVID-19 samples.

This CDR3 has 15 residues. Germline values: CDR1 MGHRA, CDR2 YSYEKL. The junction had 3 bases not matched to a gene; V was cut back by 2 bases and J by 4 bases. The sequencing input was peripheral blood. The clonotype comes from a human donor in a cohort sampled during active COVID-19. The chain couples TRBV4-1 to TRBJ2-4; 9 bases agree with TRBD1. The CDR3 DNA reads as TGCGCCAGCAGCCAACTCGGACAGGGGAAAAACATTCAGTACTTC. Amino acids: CASSQLGQGKNIQYF.